These 6 T cell receptor beta chains were all obtained from the same sample, sequenced in a study of cytomegalovirus exposure and HLA in healthy donors. The PCR used 60 Vbeta and 13 Jbeta primers. TCRdb keeps only in-frame clones here, not all; method: immunoSEQ multiplex PCR. The sample has around 170,000 clones; around 78% are singletons. Sequenced material: PBMCs. These receptors originate from a woman aged 50 to 60 in good health and CMV-seropositive.

This sequence joins TRBV5-1 and TRBJ2-7, with 8 bases fitting TRBD1. Germline lookup yields CDR1 SGHRS and CDR2 YFSETQ. There are 17 residues in the CDR3. The V segment lost 3 bases and the J segment 6 bases; nucleotides outside the gene matches: 17. This chain's CDR3 is CASSYPAQGARTAEQYF. The CDR3 coding sequence is TGCGCCAGCAGCTACCCAGCGCAGGGGGCGCGGACGGCCGAGCAGTACTTC. The full variable domain, with the rest looked up from reference TRBV5-1 and TRBJ2-7, is KAGVTQTPRYLIKTRGQQVTLSCSPISGHRSVSWYQQTPGQGLQFLFEYFSETQRNKGNFPGRFSGRQFSNSRSEMNVSTLELGDSALYLCASSYPAQGARTAEQYFGPGTRLTVT.

The gene calls are TRBV5-4 and TRBJ2-3; TRBD2 aligns across 10 bases. The V gene end was trimmed by 3 bases and the J gene end by 5 bases; junction bases not matched to a gene: 9. The CDR3 contains 16 residues. Germline CDR1 and CDR2: SGHNT and YYREEE (reference sequence). The CDR3 DNA is TGTGCCAGCAGCTCTGGAGGGGCTAGCGGGAGAGATACGCAGTATTTT. This encodes CASSSGGASGRDTQYF.

The table lists this clone with a few counts. The chain carries TRBV28 and TRBJ2-5, with TRBD1 identical over 8 bases. CDR3 length: 16 amino acids. The trim removed 2 bases at V and 4 bases at J, leaving 9 bases unmatched. Germline lookup yields CDR1 MDHEN and CDR2 SYDVKM. The CDR3 loop is CASSLRPGQGRETQYF. CDR3 DNA: TGTGCCAGCAGTTTACGCCCCGGACAGGGTCGAGAGACCCAGTACTTC. Based on the CDR3 plus reference TRBV28 and TRBJ2-5, the full variable domain is DVKVTQSSRYLVKRTGEKVFLECVQDMDHENMFWYRQDPGLGLRLIYFSYDVKMKEKGDIPEGYSVSREKKERFSLILESASTNQTSMYLCASSLRPGQGRETQYFGPGTRLLVL.

Note on this clone: A junction end diverges from the germline sequence, so it may reflect a read error. The rearrangement joins TRBV19 to TRBJ2-2, with a tentative D call TRBD2 (5 bases). Germline loops: CDR1 LNHDA, CDR2 SQIVND (reference sequence). The CDR3 is 15 amino acids. The DNA for the CDR3 is TGTGCCAGTAGTATCCCCCTCGGGAACGCCGGGGAGCTGTTTTTT. It translates to CASSIPLGNAGELFF.

In DNA, the CDR3 is TGCAGCGTTGAAGAACAAGGGACAGGGGGCCCCCTAATACGCGAGCAGTACTTC. This encodes CSVEEQGTGGPLIREQYF. The rearrangement joins TRBV29-1 to TRBJ2-7; 12 bases match TRBD1. This CDR3 is built from 18 residues. Germline V lookup: CDR1 SQVTM, CDR2 ANQGSEA. Trimming took 0 bases from V and 6 from J; bases not matched to a gene: 15.

In its sample, this clone was seen a few times. The chain carries TRBV29-1 and TRBJ2-5; a possible D gene is TRBD2 (5 bases). V was clipped by 6 bases and J by 5 bases, with 13 bases between them. Germline CDR1 SQVTM, CDR2 ANQGSEA. This CDR3 has 12 amino acids. The CDR3 bases are TGCAGCGTCCTTTCGGGGATGGAGACCCAGTACTTC. This codes for CSVLSGMETQYF.